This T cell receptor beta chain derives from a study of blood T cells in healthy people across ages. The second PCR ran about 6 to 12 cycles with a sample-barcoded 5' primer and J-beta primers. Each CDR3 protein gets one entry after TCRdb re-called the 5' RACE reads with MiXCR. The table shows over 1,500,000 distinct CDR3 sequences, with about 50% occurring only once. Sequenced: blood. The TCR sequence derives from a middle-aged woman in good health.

The CDR3: CASSIVRWDTQYF. As DNA, the CDR3 is TGTGCCAGCAGTATAGTGAGGTGGGATACGCAGTATTTT. This sequence joins TRBV12-3 or TRBV12-4 and TRBJ2-3; D is undetermined. V shed 5 bases and J shed 6 bases, with 12 bases lying between them. This CDR3 is 13 amino acids long.